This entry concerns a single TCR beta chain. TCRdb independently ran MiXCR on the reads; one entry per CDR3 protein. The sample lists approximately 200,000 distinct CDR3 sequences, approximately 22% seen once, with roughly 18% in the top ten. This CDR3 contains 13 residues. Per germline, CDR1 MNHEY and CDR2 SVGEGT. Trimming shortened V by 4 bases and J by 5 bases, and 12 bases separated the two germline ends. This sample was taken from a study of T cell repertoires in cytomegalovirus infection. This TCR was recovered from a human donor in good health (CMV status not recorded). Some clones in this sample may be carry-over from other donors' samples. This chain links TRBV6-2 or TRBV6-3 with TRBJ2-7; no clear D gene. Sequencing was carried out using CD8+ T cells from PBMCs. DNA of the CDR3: TGTGCCAGCAGTTCCCGGACGGTCCACGAGCAGTACTTC. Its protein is CASSSRTVHEQYF.